This T cell receptor (beta chain) comes out of a study of blood T cells in healthy people across ages. Findings of the study overall: The study regarded diversity estimates from one million T cells as underestimates. It was the long-lived donors that had more naive CD4+ cells and higher diversity than aged donors.

This CDR3 has 17 residues. The germline V gene encodes CDR1 LGHNA and CDR2 YNFKEQ. V lost 1 base to trimming and J lost 3 bases; unmatched junction nucleotides: 4. The authors ran a second PCR of about 6 to 11 cycles using a sample-barcoded 5' primer and a J-beta primer mix. MiXCR, applied by TCRdb to the 5' RACE reads, yields one record per CDR3 protein. Of 950,000 to 1,200,000 distinct CDR3 sequences detected, around two fifths appear once; the ten largest clones hold around 13%. This clonotype was seen once. The target antigen is unknown. V and J are TRBV4-2 and TRBJ1-6, with TRBD1 identical over 9 bases. This receptor was taken from a young man in good health. What was sequenced was blood. The DNA for the CDR3 is TGTGCCAGCAGCCAAGTTGGGGACAGGGACTATAATTCACCCCTCCACTTT. Protein: CASSQVGDRDYNSPLHF.